This entry lists 17 T cell receptor beta chains sequenced from one sample in a study of T cells in Graves' hyperthyroidism and ophthalmopathy (dated by TCRdb to the late 2010s). Receptor libraries were prepared by multiplex PCR. TCRdb lists the instrument as Illumina HiSeq 2000. The TCR beta CDR3 regions were amplified from RNA transcripts. The TCR CDR3 was subjected to a first round of RT-PCR using the HTBI primer set and the Qiagen OneStep RT-PCR kit. TCRdb reworked the public reads: Q25 trimming with fastp, MiXCR clone assembly, productive beta chains retained. CDR3 protein duplicates are merged, each entry listing the most common genes and DNA. Recorded for this sample are approximately 700,000 distinct CDR3 sequences; about 45% of them occurred a single time. Approximately 6.8% of the sample comes from the top ten. The sequencing sample was made of peripheral blood or thyroid tissue (not recorded which). The source of these receptors is an adult man with Graves' disease, either hyperthyroidism or ophthalmopathy (not recorded which).

The chain joins TRBV19 to TRBJ1-1; D gene ambiguous. The CDR3 extends over 15 amino acids. Germline CDR1 is LNHDA and CDR2 is SQIVND (reference sequence). Between the trimmed V and J ends, which lost 7 bases and 1 base, there was a span of 16 bases. CDR3: CASISHPAGNTEAFF. The DNA of the CDR3 is TGTGCCAGTATAAGTCATCCGGCGGGGAACACTGAAGCTTTCTTT.

V gene TRBV7-9 combines with J gene TRBJ2-7; 8 bases are a match to TRBD1. The CDR3 loop spans 15 amino acids. Germline V gene sequence: CDR1 SEHNR, CDR2 FQNEAQ (reference sequence). The J segment lost 3 bases and the V segment lost 5 bases, leaving 9 bases of the junction unmatched. The CDR3 spells CASSQETGALYEQYF. In DNA, the CDR3 is TGTGCCAGCAGCCAAGAGACAGGGGCGCTCTACGAGCAGTACTTC.

Regarding this clonotype: A much larger clonotype is one base distant, so this may be a read error. The V call is TRBV7-2, the J call TRBJ1-1; D perhaps matches TRBD1 (5 bases). The CDR3 has 14 amino acids. CDR1 SGHTA and CDR2 FQGNSA come from the germline V gene. CDR3 residues: CASSLDGGSAEASF. For the CDR3, the DNA is TGTGCCAGCAGCTTAGACGGGGGGTCAGCTGAAGCTTCCTTT.

The chain employs TRBV5-6 and TRBJ1-2; D unresolved. V lost 5 bases and J 6 bases, leaving 11 bases between the germline ends. There are 12 residues in the CDR3. Germline V gene lookup returns CDR1 SGHDT and CDR2 YYEEEE. CDR3 nucleotides: TGTGCCAGCAGTTTATGGCAGGATGGCTACACCTTC. It specifies CASSLWQDGYTF.

The table lists this clonotype with a few counts. J is TRBJ1-2 and V is TRBV19; no definite D call. This CDR3 has 15 residues. V shed 3 bases and J shed 1 base, with 12 bases lying between them. Germline V gene sequence: CDR1 LNHDA, CDR2 SQIVND (reference sequence). The CDR3 nucleotides are TGTGCCAGTAGTATTTCTCTTCGCCTTAACTATGGCTACACCTTC. This codes for CASSISLRLNYGYTF.

This clonotype was observed a few times. A read error may account for a junction end that differs from germline. The gene calls are TRBV25-1 and TRBJ1-2; perhaps TRBD1 as D (5 bases). The CDR3 runs 12 residues. Looked up from germline, CDR1 is MGHDK and CDR2 is SYGVNS. The CDR3 DNA reads TGTGCCAGCAGTGAGCAGGGTTATACTGATTTCTTC. Its protein product is CASSEQGYTDFF.

This chain uses TRBV11-2 with TRBJ2-2; D unclear. The CDR3 length is 14 residues. V shed 5 bases and J shed 1 base, with 8 bases lying between them. CDR1 and CDR2 (germline): SGHAT, FQNNGV. The CDR3 DNA is TGTGCCAGCAGCACCTTGCGGAACACCGGGGAGCTGTTTTTT. This codes for CASSTLRNTGELFF.

The table lists this clonotype with a few counts. This chain connects TRBV12-5 to TRBJ1-1, with 7 bases fitting TRBD1. In germline, CDR1 is LGHNT, CDR2 FRNRAP. This CDR3 contains 13 residues. J lost 10 bases, V lost 2 bases, and 7 bases had no gene match. CDR3 amino acids: CASGLLTGRRAFF. The CDR3 DNA reads as TGTGCTAGTGGTTTGTTGACAGGGCGCCGAGCTTTCTTT.

Ten or more counts support this clonotype. The chain has TRBV10-3 and TRBJ1-3, with D uncertain. V lost 7 bases and J lost 7, with 11 bases in between. The CDR3 loop spans 12 amino acids. CDR1 is ENHRY, CDR2 SYGVKD, per germline. CDR3 loop: CAIKEPRNTIYF. The CDR3 DNA reads TGTGCCATCAAAGAACCCAGGAACACCATATATTTT.

The V gene is TRBV7-8, the J gene TRBJ1-6, with TRBD1 matching over 7 bases. The V and J ends lost 4 bases and 5 bases, in that order; junction bases with no gene match: 8. This CDR3 has 16 amino acids. Per the germline V gene, CDR1 is SGHVS and CDR2 is FQNEAQ. CDR3 sequence: CASSWGRGGDNSPLHF. As DNA, the CDR3 is TGTGCCAGCAGCTGGGGCAGAGGGGGCGATAATTCACCCCTCCACTTT.

The chain couples TRBV20-1 to TRBJ1-2; TRBD1 agrees at 7 bases. Germline-derived CDR1 and CDR2 are DFQATT and SNEGSKA (reference sequence). Trimming removed 1 base from V and 6 bases from J; junction bases left unmatched: 5. This CDR3 contains 13 residues. The CDR3 bases are TGCAGTGCTAGAGTTGGGACAGACGATGGCTACACCTTC. This gives the protein CSARVGTDDGYTF.

This clonotype was picked up many times. V and J are TRBV2 and TRBJ1-1; unclear D gene. The CDR3 contains 15 residues. Between the trimmed V and J ends, which lost 3 bases and 1 base, there was a span of 12 bases. CDR1 and CDR2 from the germline V gene are SNHLY and FYNNEI. CDR3 sequence: CASSEDGPSNTEAFF. In DNA, the CDR3 is TGTGCCAGCAGTGAGGACGGCCCGTCGAACACTGAAGCTTTCTTT. The whole variable domain, filled in from reference TRBV2 and TRBJ1-1, reads EPEVTQTPSHQVTQMGQEVILRCVPISNHLYFYWYRQILGQKVEFLVSFYNNEISEKSEIFDDQFSVERPDGSNFTLKIRSTKLEDSAMYFCASSEDGPSNTEAFFGQGTRLTVV.

V is TRBV7-6 and J is TRBJ2-5; TRBD1 matches at 9 bases. The CDR3 covers 18 residues. Losses at the gene ends were 5 bases for V and 7 bases for J; bases not matched to a gene: 20. CDR1 and CDR2 (germline): SGHVS, FNYEAQ. For the CDR3, the DNA is TGTGCCAGCAGCCGGTTTCACAGGGGGCGCTTAGGCGAAGGGACCCAGTACTTC. Protein sequence: CASSRFHRGRLGEGTQYF.

The genes are TRBV12-3 or TRBV12-4 and TRBJ1-1, with 7 bases lining up with TRBD1. The trim removed 4 bases at V and 4 bases at J, leaving 9 bases unmatched. The CDR3 length is 15 residues. The DNA for the CDR3 is TGTGCCAGCAGTTCCAGACAGGGCAGTGGCACTGAAGCTTTCTTT. This translates into CASSSRQGSGTEAFF.

This clonotype was found a few times. The V gene is TRBV6-5, the J gene TRBJ2-7; D possibly corresponds to TRBD1 (5 bases). The CDR3 runs to 13 residues. Trimming removed 8 bases at V and 8 bases at J, with 19 bases between. CDR1 is MNHEY and CDR2 is SVGAGI in the germline V gene. CDR3 sequence reads: CASSMTRAGQQYF. The CDR3 DNA follows: TGTGCCAGCTCAATGACTCGGGCAGGGCAGCAGTACTTC.

In its sample, this clonotype was seen once. This chain connects TRBV7-2 to TRBJ2-6, with 7 bases matching TRBD1. From germline, CDR1 is SGHTA and CDR2 FQGNSA. This CDR3 spans 15 amino acids. V gave up 6 bases and J gave up 3 bases; unmatched junction bases: 5. The CDR3 region is CASSPQGVGANVLTF. CDR3 DNA: TGTGCCAGCAGTCCCCAGGGGGTTGGGGCCAACGTCCTGACTTTC.

Details on this clonotype: A much larger clone differs from this one at a single base, so this may be a read error. The chain is built from TRBV20-1 and TRBJ2-7; D is unresolved. The V and J ends lost 3 bases and 6 bases respectively, with 6 bases between them. The CDR3 extends over 10 amino acids. Per the germline V gene, CDR1 is DFQATT and CDR2 is SNEGSKA (reference sequence). CDR3: CSASGPEQYF. For the CDR3, the DNA is TGCAGTGCTAGCGGGCCCGAGCAGTACTTC.